The 15 T cell receptor beta chains in this list originate from one sample, sequenced in a study of molecular identifiers for immune sequencing clone quantification. MiXCR was run by TCRdb on the PCR reads, yielding one entry per CDR3 protein. Altogether over 85,000 distinct CDR3 sequences are present, 30% to 45% being singletons, with the ten largest covering roughly 10%. Sequencing was carried out using naive CD8+ T cells from blood, with Jurkat cell RNA spiked in. As to subset: FACS-sorted CD8+CD4-CCR7+CD45RA+ naive T cells. The origin of the receptors is a human donor in good health. Some libraries in this study had Jurkat cell RNA spiked in.

V and J are TRBV3-1 and TRBJ2-1; 10 bases are shared with TRBD1. V was clipped by 5 bases and J by 5 bases; unmatched bases: 9. Germline V gene sequence: CDR1 LGHDT, CDR2 YNNKEL (reference sequence). The CDR3 is made up of 16 amino acids. CDR3 sequence reads: CASSSIGTGDNNEQFF. CDR3 sequence (DNA): TGTGCCAGCAGCTCGATCGGGACAGGGGACAACAATGAGCAGTTCTTC.

This clonotype was recorded many times. The genes are TRBV14 and TRBJ2-1; D not resolved. Germline loops: CDR1 SGHDN, CDR2 FVKESK. This CDR3 spans 16 amino acids. With 3 bases removed from V and 12 bases from J, the gap between germline ends came to 24 bases. CDR3 in DNA: TGTGCCAGCAGCCAGCAACACGACCGGGCCGGAGATCGGCAGTTCTTC. As protein: CASSQQHDRAGDRQFF.

As concerns this clonotype: As the CDR3 is not closed by the conserved phenylalanine or tryptophan, this likely results from a read error. The chain is built from TRBV20-1 and TRBJ2-7; D ambiguous. V shed 3 bases and J shed 2 bases, with 8 bases lying between them. Germline CDR1 is DFQATT and CDR2 is SNEGSKA (reference sequence). The CDR3 totals 12 residues. The CDR3 region is CSARGPAYEQYY. CDR3 sequence (DNA): TGCAGTGCTAGGGGCCCGGCCTACGAGCAGTACTAC.

This clonotype was recorded at least ten times. The chain combines TRBV9 with TRBJ2-5; D gene uncertain. V was shortened by 0 bases and J by 3 bases, with 9 bases between the two germline ends. The germline V gene encodes CDR1 SGDLS and CDR2 YYNGEE. CDR3 size: 14 residues. The CDR3 region is CASSVGPDEETQYF. In nucleotides, the CDR3 is TGTGCCAGCAGCGTAGGCCCCGACGAAGAGACCCAGTACTTC.

With respect to this clonotype: Possible read error: a much larger clone is one base away. The J gene is TRBJ1-5, the V gene TRBV7-8; 8 bases fit TRBD1. From germline, CDR1 is SGHVS and CDR2 FQNEAQ. This CDR3 region has 16 residues. The CDR3 region is CASCLAWTGPNQPQHF. CDR3 in DNA: TGTGCCAGCTGCTTAGCGTGGACAGGGCCCAATCAGCCCCAGCATTTT.

Of note for this clonotype: One junction end does not reproduce the germline sequence, and a read error may be involved. The J gene is TRBJ2-2, the V gene TRBV13; possibly TRBD2 for D (5 bases). Germline V gene data show CDR1 as PRHDT and CDR2 as FYEKMQ (reference sequence). This CDR3 comprises 13 residues. CDR3 protein: CASSGENTGELSF. CDR3 nucleotides: TGTGCCAGCAGCGGGGAGAACACCGGGGAGCTGTCTTTT.

The V gene is TRBV3-1, the J gene TRBJ2-7, with unresolved D. This CDR3 has 15 residues. Germline CDR1 is LGHDT and CDR2 is YNNKEL (reference sequence). Trimming removed 4 bases at V and 0 bases at J, with 13 bases between. The CDR3 protein is CASSPSLPLSYEQYF. CDR3 nucleotide sequence: TGTGCCAGCAGCCCGTCCCTTCCACTCTCCTACGAGCAGTACTTC.

As for this clonotype: Relative to the germline gene, one junction end is altered; a read error may explain this. V gene TRBV28 combines with J gene TRBJ2-2; 8 positions match TRBD2. This CDR3 spans 16 amino acids. Germline V gene data show CDR1 as MDHEN and CDR2 as SYDVKM. CDR3 DNA sequence: TGTGCCTGCAGTTTAGCGGGACTAGGTATGCCCGGGGAGCTGTTTTTT. Translating gives CACSLAGLGMPGELFF.

The genes are TRBV28 and TRBJ1-4, with D perhaps TRBD1 (6 bases). The V gene's germline CDR1 is MDHEN and CDR2 SYDVKM. Trimming left V 7 bases short and J 2 bases short, with 14 bases between. The CDR3 is 15 amino acids. CDR3 bases: TGTGCCAGCAAGGGGGGAATGTTGACTAATGAAAAACTGTTTTTT. It codes for CASKGGMLTNEKLFF.

This chain uses TRBV7-9 with TRBJ2-5; D remains ambiguous. The V gene's germline CDR1 is SEHNR and CDR2 FQNEAQ (reference sequence). Trimming took 9 bases from V and 1 from J, leaving 21 bases between them. This CDR3 region has 16 residues. CDR3 coding DNA: TGTGCCAGTCAGCATCCGTTAACGGGCCCCCAAGAGACCCAGTACTTC. This sequence encodes CASQHPLTGPQETQYF. The complete variable domain, with remaining parts taken from reference TRBV7-9 and TRBJ2-5, reads DTGVSQNPRHKITKRGQNVTFRCDPISEHNRLYWYRQTLGQGPEFLTYFQNEAQLEKSRLLSDRFSAERPKGSFSTLEIQRTEQGDSAMYLCASQHPLTGPQETQYFGPGTRLLVL.

This clonotype has at least ten counts. The J gene is TRBJ2-1, the V gene TRBV7-3, with TRBD2 matching 7 bases. Germline CDR1 is SGHTA and CDR2 is FQGTGA. The junction had 9 bases not matched to a gene; V was cut back by 1 base and J by 9 bases. The CDR3 has 15 residues. CDR3 DNA: TGTGCCAGCAGCTTAAAAGCGGGAAGGCCGGGTGAGCAGTTCTTC. Protein: CASSLKAGRPGEQFF.

V gene TRBV7-9 combines with J gene TRBJ2-1; 11 bases map to TRBD2. The CDR3 covers 15 residues. CDR1 SEHNR and CDR2 FQNEAQ come from the germline V gene (reference sequence). Trimming took 4 bases from V and 9 from J; bases not matched to a gene: 8. The CDR3 spells CASSSLAGGPGEQFF. As DNA, the CDR3 is TGTGCCAGCAGCTCGTTAGCGGGAGGGCCAGGTGAGCAGTTCTTC.

This clonotype was seen just once. The gene calls are TRBV20-1 and TRBJ2-5; perhaps TRBD2 as D (5 bases). Per the germline V gene, CDR1 is DFQATT and CDR2 is SNEGSKA (reference sequence). Trimming pared 0 bases from V and 2 bases from J, leaving 10 bases between. The CDR3 contains 14 residues. As DNA, the CDR3 is TGCAGTGCTAGAGATCAGGAGCGGCAAGAGACCCAGTACTTC. It yields the protein CSARDQERQETQYF.

To note about this clonotype: A read error is possible here, since a much larger clone lies one base away. This chain uses TRBV7-6 with TRBJ2-7, with 13 bases that match TRBD2. Germline-derived CDR1 and CDR2 are SGHVS and FNYEAQ. J was trimmed by 5 bases and V by 5 bases; bases with no gene match: 6. CDR3 length: 15 amino acids. Here the CDR3 reads CASSLWTSGGNEQYF. The CDR3 DNA reads as TGTGCCAGCAGCCTTTGGACTAGCGGGGGCAACGAGCAGTACTTC.

This clonotype was seen many times. The chain employs TRBV7-6 and TRBJ1-1; the match to TRBD1 covers 11 bases. The V gene end was trimmed by 5 bases and the J gene end by 4 bases; junction bases not matched to a gene: 9. The germline gives CDR1 SGHVS, CDR2 FNYEAQ. This CDR3 has 16 residues. The CDR3 nucleotides are TGTGCCAGCAGCCTAAAGCCGGGACAGGGGGGCACTGAAGCTTTCTTT. It translates to CASSLKPGQGGTEAFF.